One sample yielded the 32 T cell receptor beta chains listed below, sequenced in a study of blood T cell repertoires in COVID-19. The table came from immunoSEQ multiplex PCR; TCRdb's copy has only in-frame clones and leaves some out. The sample gives approximately 70,000 clones, more than 85% of which show up once; around 13% is in the top ten. Material for sequencing was peripheral blood. These receptors came from a human donor with active COVID-19. The donor label of this sample is uncertain.

This chain links TRBV12-5 with TRBJ2-2; TRBD2 matches at 12 bases. Germline V gene sequence: CDR1 LGHNT, CDR2 FRNRAP. Trimming took 7 bases from V and 6 from J; bases not matched to a gene: 12. This CDR3 contains 17 residues. CDR3 sequence reads: CASAPGLTSGSAGELFF. The CDR3 DNA reads TGTGCTAGTGCCCCAGGATTGACTAGCGGGAGCGCCGGGGAGCTGTTTTTT.

This clone was found once. V and J are TRBV3-1 (or the pseudogene TRBV3-2) and TRBJ2-3, with 11 bases matching TRBD2. CDR3 length: 15 amino acids. J gave up 2 bases and V 4 bases, and 2 bases lay outside the gene matches. CDR1 and CDR2 (germline): LGHDT, YNNKEL (reference sequence). The CDR3 here is CASSLLAGVTDTQYF. The CDR3 nucleotides read TGTGCCAGCAGCCTACTAGCGGGAGTCACAGATACGCAGTATTTT.

V gene TRBV15 combines with J gene TRBJ2-7, with D possibly matching TRBD1 (6 bases). This CDR3 has 16 amino acids. Germline loops: CDR1 LNHNV, CDR2 YYDKDF (reference sequence). Deletions cut 4 bases from V and 1 base from J, with 17 bases between. DNA for the CDR3: TGTGCCACCAGCAAGAGCTCGGGACAAATTTCCTACGAGCAGTACTTC. This sequence encodes CATSKSSGQISYEQYF.

The J gene is TRBJ1-1, the V gene TRBV19; 10 bases match TRBD1. V was pared by 11 bases and J by 4 bases, with 4 bases of the junction left unmatched. The CDR3 spans 12 residues. Germline CDR1 reads LNHDA; CDR2 reads SQIVND (reference sequence). The CDR3 region is CAGQGGGTEAFF. The CDR3 nucleotides are TGTGCCGGACAGGGGGGAGGCACTGAAGCTTTCTTT. The whole variable domain, remainder taken from reference TRBV19 and TRBJ1-1, is DGGITQSPKYLFRKEGQNVTLSCEQNLNHDAMYWYRQDPGQGLRLIYYSQIVNDFQKGDIAEGYSVSREKKESFPLTVTSAQKNPTAFYLCAGQGGGTEAFFGQGTRLTVV.

The chain is built from TRBV27 and TRBJ1-4, with a tentative D call TRBD1 (5 bases). CDR3 size: 14 residues. The V end was cut by 6 bases, the J end by 8 bases, with 16 bases between. CDR1 MNHEY and CDR2 SMNVEV come from the germline V gene (reference sequence). The chain's CDR3 is CASSQVGAGEKLFF. In DNA form, the CDR3 reads TGTGCCAGCAGCCAAGTAGGGGCAGGGGAAAAACTGTTTTTT. The variable domain in full, with the rest retrieved from reference TRBV27 and TRBJ1-4, is EAQVTQNPRYLITVTGKKLTVTCSQNMNHEYMSWYRQDPGLGLRQIYYSMNVEVTDKGDVPEGYKVSRKEKRNFPLILESPSPNQTSLYFCASSQVGAGEKLFFGSGTQLSVL.

V and J are TRBV7-2 and TRBJ2-7; tentatively, D is TRBD1 (6 bases). The germline gives CDR1 SGHTA, CDR2 FQGNSA. This CDR3 comprises 16 residues. Trimming took 5 bases from V and 5 from J, leaving 22 bases between them. This chain's CDR3 is CASSAGRGHYAHEQYF. In DNA, the CDR3 is TGTGCCAGCAGCGCTGGCAGGGGACATTACGCCCACGAGCAGTACTTC.

The CDR3 region has the DNA TGTGCCAGCAGCTTGCGACAGAATTCGAATGAAAAACTGTTTTTT. Its protein is CASSLRQNSNEKLFF. The chain recombines TRBV5-6 with TRBJ1-4, with D possibly being TRBD1 (5 bases). Trimming shortened V by 1 base and J by 5 bases, and 12 bases separated the two germline ends. This CDR3 region has 15 residues. CDR1 and CDR2 from the germline V gene are SGHDT and YYEEEE.

The CDR3: CASGLVLGRGSTEAFF. The CDR3 region has the DNA TGTGCTAGTGGTTTGGTACTCGGCAGGGGATCCACTGAAGCTTTCTTT. The V gene is TRBV12-5, the J gene TRBJ1-1, with D possibly matching TRBD1 (6 bases). The CDR3 sequence is 16 residues long. Trimming left V 0 bases short and J 4 bases short, with 15 bases between. Looked up from germline, CDR1 is LGHNT and CDR2 is FRNRAP.

CDR3: CASSRRQTNEKLFF. Written as DNA, the CDR3 is TGTGCCAGCAGCCGGAGACAGACTAATGAAAAACTGTTTTTT. V is TRBV2 and J is TRBJ1-4, with a weak D call TRBD1 (5 bases). Between the trimmed V and J ends, which lost 6 bases and 2 bases, there was a span of 10 bases. The CDR3 length is 14 residues. CDR1 and CDR2 (germline): SNHLY, FYNNEI.

Only a few counts were recorded for this clone. In DNA, the CDR3 is TGTGCCAGCAGCCGGGACTACATCACAGATACGCAGTATTTT. Protein: CASSRDYITDTQYF. The V gene is TRBV6-4, the J gene TRBJ2-3, with 7 bases aligning to TRBD2. The CDR3 loop spans 14 amino acids. Germline-derived CDR1 and CDR2 are MRHNA and SNTAGT. V dropped 6 bases and J dropped 2; count of bases not matched to a gene: 5.

The gene calls are TRBV9 and TRBJ1-2; D is ambiguous. CDR1 SGDLS and CDR2 YYNGEE come from the germline V gene. With 3 bases removed from V and 4 bases from J, the gap between germline ends came to 10 bases. The CDR3 consists of 13 residues. The CDR3 loop is CASSDAIRYGYTF. The CDR3 bases are TGTGCCAGCAGCGATGCGATCCGCTATGGCTACACCTTC.

The J gene is TRBJ2-1, the V gene TRBV5-1; TRBD2 aligns across 16 bases. The junction had 4 bases not matched to a gene; V was cut back by 3 bases and J by 7 bases. CDR1 is SGHRS and CDR2 is YFSETQ in the germline V gene. This CDR3 region has 16 residues. The chain's CDR3 is CASSSGLAGGPNEQFF. As DNA, the CDR3 is TGCGCCAGCAGCTCGGGACTAGCGGGAGGGCCGAATGAGCAGTTCTTC.

This chain joins TRBV5-1 and TRBJ1-5, with no clear D. This CDR3 region has 13 residues. From germline, CDR1 is SGHRS and CDR2 YFSETQ. Trimming pared 5 bases from V and 0 bases from J, leaving 6 bases between. The DNA for the CDR3 is TGCGCCAGCAGAATCAATAGCAATCAGCCCCAGCATTTT. Residues: CASRINSNQPQHF.

This chain links TRBV6-1 with TRBJ1-2; 7 positions agree with TRBD1. Germline CDR1 and CDR2: MNHNS and SASEGT. The CDR3 loop spans 14 amino acids. V was clipped by 1 base and J by 5 bases; unmatched bases: 4. In DNA form, the CDR3 reads TGTGCCAGCAGTGAAGGGGGACAGCCATATGGCTACACCTTC. It is translated as CASSEGGQPYGYTF.

In nucleotides, the CDR3 is TGTGCCAGCAGTTTCGGGGAGACCCAGTACTTC. Amino acids: CASSFGETQYF. The chain recombines TRBV12-3 or TRBV12-4 with TRBJ2-5; D call uncertain. Trimming stripped 3 bases from V and 5 bases from J, with 4 bases between. The CDR3 is made up of 11 amino acids.

V usage is TRBV6-5 and J usage is TRBJ1-2; D gene uncertain. V lost 8 bases to trimming and J lost 2 bases, with 12 bases between them. The CDR3 contains 13 residues. Per the germline V gene, CDR1 is MNHEY and CDR2 is SVGAGI. CDR3 amino acids: CASLKAGNYGYTF. The CDR3 DNA follows: TGTGCCAGCCTAAAGGCAGGAAACTATGGCTACACCTTC.

The V call is TRBV6-4, the J call TRBJ2-2; weak D call: TRBD1 (6 bases). Trimming took off 6 bases at V and 2 bases at J, with 13 bases between the two ends. This CDR3 spans 15 amino acids. The germline CDR1 and CDR2 sequences are MRHNA and SNTAGT. The CDR3 loop is CASRDTGLNTGELFF. CDR3 DNA sequence: TGTGCCAGCAGGGACACAGGGTTAAACACCGGGGAGCTGTTTTTT.

The rearrangement uses TRBV12-3 or TRBV12-4 and TRBJ2-7, with TRBD1 matching over 10 bases. The CDR3 has 13 residues. Unmatched junction bases numbered 5, after V lost 7 bases and J lost 5 bases. In DNA form, the CDR3 reads TGTGCCAGCACCCCGACAGGGGGCCACGAGCAGTACTTC. Translating it yields CASTPTGGHEQYF.

This sequence joins TRBV10-1 and TRBJ1-2, with 7 bases that match TRBD1. In germline, CDR1 is WNHNN, CDR2 SYGVQD (reference sequence). The length of the CDR3 is 13 residues. Trimming took 6 bases from V and 3 from J; bases not matched to a gene: 4. CDR3 nucleotide sequence: TGCGCCAGCAGCCCCGGGACAGACTATGGCTACACCTTC. It specifies CASSPGTDYGYTF.

The chain has TRBV21-1 and TRBJ2-5; the D call TRBD2 from the table was never checked on the DNA. TRBV21-1 is marked as a pseudogene. The CDR3 runs 17 residues. This CDR3 is CASSKVVEAGPLKTQYF. The DNA for the CDR3 is TGTGCCAGCAGCAAAGTGGTAGAAGCGGGGCCTCTGAAGACCCAGTACTTC.

The chain employs TRBV7-2 and TRBJ2-6; a weak D match, TRBD1 (5 bases). The CDR3 runs 15 residues. Looked up from germline, CDR1 is SGHTA and CDR2 is FQGNSA. The germline V and J ends were trimmed by 6 bases and 4 bases, with 13 bases remaining between them. The CDR3 loop reads CASSQQAAGANVLTF. The CDR3 DNA follows: TGTGCCAGCAGTCAACAGGCGGCCGGGGCCAACGTCCTGACTTTC.

This clone came up once. The chain couples TRBV5-4 to TRBJ1-6; D gene unclear. CDR1 is SGHNT and CDR2 is YYREEE in the germline V gene (reference sequence). The CDR3 runs 14 residues. The V gene lost 0 bases and the J gene lost 5 bases, with 6 bases spanning the gap. CDR3 DNA sequence: TGTGCCAGCAGCTTGGGGCAAGATAATTCACCCCTCCACTTT. Amino acids: CASSLGQDNSPLHF.

The chain links TRBV27 to TRBJ2-7; 8 bases map to TRBD1. There are 16 residues in the CDR3. V was clipped by 3 bases and J by 3 bases; unmatched bases: 10. CDR1 is MNHEY, CDR2 SMNVEV, per germline (reference sequence). The CDR3 DNA reads TGTGCCAGCAGTTTGGGGGGACACAGGGGGAGCTACGAGCAGTACTTC. Residues: CASSLGGHRGSYEQYF.

The chain is built from TRBV6-6 and TRBJ1-5; no definite D call. V dropped 5 bases and J dropped 5 bases, with 28 bases sitting between them. CDR1 is MNHNY, CDR2 SVGAGI, per germline (reference sequence). This CDR3 has 19 residues. The CDR3 sequence is CASSPRVSAGSRGYQPQHF. In DNA form, the CDR3 reads TGTGCCAGCAGTCCCCGTGTGTCGGCCGGGAGTCGAGGCTATCAGCCCCAGCATTTT.

This chain uses TRBV25-1 with TRBJ1-1, with D hard to call. Trimming took 4 bases from V and 8 from J, leaving 17 bases between them. CDR1 and CDR2 from the germline V gene are MGHDK and SYGVNS. This CDR3 is 14 amino acids long. The CDR3 DNA is TGTGCCAGCAGTGCGCCGGGGTACCTCAAAGAAGCTTTCTTT. It specifies CASSAPGYLKEAFF.

V gene TRBV19 combines with J gene TRBJ2-2; 14 bases match TRBD2. Looked up from germline, CDR1 is LNHDA and CDR2 is SQIVND (reference sequence). This CDR3 contains 16 residues. V was clipped by 9 bases and J by 5 bases; unmatched bases: 8. The CDR3 is CASMTSGRASTGELFF. DNA of the CDR3: TGTGCCAGCATGACTAGCGGGAGGGCCAGTACCGGGGAGCTGTTTTTT.

The rearrangement joins TRBV27 to TRBJ1-5, with D perhaps matching TRBD1 (6 bases). Trimming removed 0 bases from V and 7 bases from J, with 10 bases in between. Germline V gene data show CDR1 as MNHEY and CDR2 as SMNVEV (reference sequence). This CDR3 is built from 14 residues. The CDR3 region is CASSLSQGNQPQHF. As DNA, the CDR3 is TGTGCCAGCAGTTTATCACAGGGTAACCAGCCCCAGCATTTT.

This sequence joins TRBV9 and TRBJ2-3; D might be TRBD1 (5 bases). CDR1 and CDR2 (germline): SGDLS, YYNGEE. The ends were cut back, 4 bases at V and 0 bases at J, with 9 bases in the middle. The CDR3 is 14 residues long. The CDR3 loop is CASSLQGSTDTQYF. Here the CDR3 DNA reads TGTGCCAGCAGCCTTCAGGGCAGCACAGATACGCAGTATTTT.

This rearrangement joins TRBV11-3 to TRBJ2-2, with TRBD1 identical over 8 bases. The CDR3 spans 15 residues. CDR1 is SGHNT, CDR2 YENEEA, per germline. Unmatched junction bases numbered 4, after V lost 5 bases and J lost 2 bases. The chain's CDR3 is CASSAGQGNTGELFF. The CDR3 DNA sequence: TGTGCCAGCAGCGCCGGACAGGGAAACACCGGGGAGCTGTTTTTT.

This chain uses TRBV28 with TRBJ2-5; 9 bases line up with TRBD2. V gave up 6 bases and J gave up 3 bases; unmatched junction bases: 5. The CDR3 has 14 residues. The germline V gene has CDR1 MDHEN and CDR2 SYDVKM. The chain's CDR3 is CASSRSSGEETQYF. The CDR3 nucleotides are TGTGCCAGCAGCCGCTCTAGCGGGGAAGAGACCCAGTACTTC.

The rearrangement links TRBV7-3 to TRBJ2-1, with a tentative D call TRBD1 (6 bases). The CDR3 is made up of 13 amino acids. Germline values: CDR1 SGHTA, CDR2 FQGTGA. The V end lost 9 bases, the J end lost 6 bases, and 15 bases lay between the germline ends. The CDR3 sequence: CASGQRWGNEQFF. The CDR3 DNA is TGTGCCAGTGGACAGAGATGGGGCAATGAGCAGTTCTTC.

The rearrangement uses TRBV4-3 and TRBJ2-1; 11 positions match TRBD2. V lost 1 base, J lost 9 bases, and 5 bases stayed unmatched. The germline CDR1 and CDR2 sequences are LGHNA and YSLEER. The CDR3 covers 15 residues. In DNA form, the CDR3 reads TGCGCCAGCAGCCAAGGTGTTACTAGCGGGGGTGAGCAGTTCTTC. Translating it yields CASSQGVTSGGEQFF.